The present TCR beta chain was sequenced within a study of monozygotic twins with inflammatory bowel disease. The unique tags termed UMIs, each holding a 6-nucleotide sample barcode, were added by means of template switching. The cDNA of both the TCRalpha and TCRbeta chains was subjected to two nested PCRs of 16 and 9 cycles. Following a re-call of the 5' RACE reads, TCRdb has one entry per CDR3 protein and lacks DNA. This repertoire comprises 350,000 to 550,000 distinct CDR3 sequences; its ten largest clones make up 2% to 2.5%. Turning to this clonotype: As yet, its antigen is unknown.

Germline assignment: CDR1 SGHVS and CDR2 FNYEAQ. The CDR3 has 14 residues. Overall study findings and caveats: No single strong signal or clonotype associated with IBD was supported.

Collection yielded around 2.7 ml of blood per donor. This chain uses TRBV7-6 with TRBJ1-4. The sample consisted of blood. The source is a human donor with ulcerative colitis or Crohn's disease, or a healthy co-twin of an affected twin (not recorded which). Here the CDR3 reads CASSFTPNTEKLFF.